This T cell receptor (beta chain) was sequenced in a study of T-cell reconstitution after alpha-beta-depleted transplantation in children. Researchers prepared the TCRbeta library using unique molecular identifiers, the study reports. TCRdb analysed the PCR reads with MiXCR anew, one entry per CDR3 protein. The top ten hold roughly 2.3% of the sample, which has about 600,000 distinct CDR3 sequences, approximately 13% seen once. Study conclusions and caveats: At the one-year point after transplant, T-cell counts and TCRbeta diversity were found to come mostly from T cells that had been newly produced. High day-60 TCRbeta diversity in some patients came from surviving recipient T cells and thymic progenitors.

In this sample, this clonotype turned up a few times. No antigen is known for it. This specimen was PBMCs, mostly from graft donor cells, taken 360 days after TCRalphabeta/CD19-depleted stem cell transplant. This receptor was identified in a male patient between 10 and 17 years old who had a stem cell transplant for acute myeloid leukemia, so the T cells may come from the graft donor.

The CDR3 coding sequence is TGTGCCAGCTCACCACTCGCCAGGGCGACCTACGAGCAGTACTTC. Amino acids: CASSPLARATYEQYF. The chain carries TRBV18 and TRBJ2-7; D possibly corresponds to TRBD1 (5 bases). The CDR3 loop spans 15 amino acids. The ends were cut back, 1 base at V and 2 bases at J, with 12 bases in the middle. Germline-derived CDR1 and CDR2 are KGHSH and LQKENI.